Below, 2 T cell receptor beta chains from the same sample are listed, as sequenced in a study of identical twins. One entry per CDR3 protein results from TCRdb running MiXCR on the 5' RACE reads. Here the sample spans approximately 590,000 distinct CDR3 sequences, 7.5% to 10% being singletons. These data were also filed under a second study, of yellow fever vaccine responses in identical twins.

The sample was PBMCs. These receptors came from a woman under 30 in good health.

Here the CDR3 reads CASSLDRRGLAGGVDTQYF. The CDR3 nucleotides are TGTGCCAGCAGCTTAGATCGCCGGGGACTAGCGGGAGGGGTAGATACGCAGTATTTT. V and J are TRBV11-2 and TRBJ2-3, with TRBD2 matching over 16 bases. Unmatched junction bases numbered 8, after V lost 0 bases and J lost 5 bases. Germline V lookup: CDR1 SGHAT, CDR2 FQNNGV. This CDR3 has 19 amino acids.

At least ten counts were recorded for this clonotype. This chain uses TRBV5-1 with TRBJ2-1; TRBD1 aligns across 7 bases. Germline V gene data show CDR1 as SGHRS and CDR2 as YFSETQ. After removal of 1 base from V and 7 bases from J, the junction contained 5 bases not matched to a gene. The CDR3 totals 14 residues. CDR3 residues: CASSLSTGKNEQFF. The DNA of the CDR3 is TGCGCCAGCAGCTTGTCGACAGGGAAGAATGAGCAGTTCTTC.